This TCR beta chain was retrieved from a study of PD-L1 blockade in urothelial cancer. The table came from immunoSEQ multiplex PCR; TCRdb's copy has only in-frame clones and leaves some out. The data show about 38,000 clones, roughly 80% seen once. The time point denotes: pretreatment peripheral blood. The sequence was collected from a man at least 80 years old with urothelial cancer. The sample was PBMCs, taken around atezolizumab (anti-PD-L1) treatment.

The CDR3 nucleotides read TGCGCCAGCACCTCTTGGACAGGGGGCGACGAGACCCAGTACTTC. It yields the protein CASTSWTGGDETQYF. The chain combines TRBV5-1 with TRBJ2-5, with TRBD1 identical over 11 bases. The CDR3 is made up of 15 amino acids. Looked up from germline, CDR1 is SGHRS and CDR2 is YFSETQ. V dropped 6 bases and J dropped 5; count of bases not matched to a gene: 9.